This T cell receptor beta chain was recorded in a study of blood T cell repertoires in COVID-19. Study-level information: The United States, Italy and Spain supplied acute and convalescent COVID-19 samples. Sample material is recorded as cDNA or gDNA derived from T cells, B-cell-depleted T cells, or PBMCs.

Methods used by the authors: Estimated nucleated cell counts came from reference gene primer amplification. Generated by immunoSEQ multiplex PCR, the TCRdb table keeps only in-frame clones and is missing some. Clone size and V and J calls were adopted from that table, with D and trimming inferred from the DNA. The sample includes about 68,000 clones, nearly 90% of them seen just once. Followed longitudinally, the Seattle patients had been enrolled during active infection. Germline CDR1 is KGHDR and CDR2 is SFDVKD. This CDR3 has 17 amino acids. Trimming took 3 bases from V and 5 from J; bases not matched to a gene: 12.

Sequenced sample: peripheral blood. The gene calls are TRBV24-1 and TRBJ2-5; TRBD2 matches at 9 bases. The TCR comes from a woman between 50 and 59 years old with COVID-19, enrolled during active disease. CDR3 coding DNA: TGTGCCACCAGTGATCCTTTGGGCGGGAGGGCCGTGGAGACCCAGTACTTC. The encoded protein is CATSDPLGGRAVETQYF.